This T cell receptor (beta chain) was documented in a study of CD8+ T cells in alopecia areata. Germline CDR1 and CDR2: SGHAT and FQNNGV. This CDR3 region has 14 residues. V shed 2 bases and J 1 base; nucleotides not matched to a gene: 1. Treatment reported: oral pan-JAK inhibitor, 5-10 mg twice daily. RNA extraction and reverse transcription yielded cDNA as sequencing template. Sequenced by immunoSEQ multiplex PCR; TCRdb stores in-frame clones only, minus some. The sample carries 190,000 or so clones, under 60% recorded once. The genes are TRBV11-2 and TRBJ1-1, with TRBD1 identical over 7 bases. This receptor was obtained from a human donor with alopecia areata. The sequencing here drew on CD8+ T cells sorted from blood, taken at week 24, from a patient treated with tofacitinib. The chain's CDR3 is CASSLNRGNTEAFF. In DNA form, the CDR3 reads TGTGCCAGCAGCTTAAACAGGGGGAACACTGAAGCTTTCTTT.